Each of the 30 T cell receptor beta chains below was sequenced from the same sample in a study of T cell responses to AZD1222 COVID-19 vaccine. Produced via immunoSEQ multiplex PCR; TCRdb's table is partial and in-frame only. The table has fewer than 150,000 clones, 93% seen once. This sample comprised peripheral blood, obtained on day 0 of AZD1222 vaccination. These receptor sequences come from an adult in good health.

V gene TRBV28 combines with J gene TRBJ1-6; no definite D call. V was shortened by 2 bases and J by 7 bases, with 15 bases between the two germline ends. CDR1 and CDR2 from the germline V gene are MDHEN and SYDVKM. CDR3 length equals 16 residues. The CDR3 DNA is TGTGCCAGCAGTTTACGAAGGGTAGCGGAGAATTCACCCCTCCACTTT. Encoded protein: CASSLRRVAENSPLHF.

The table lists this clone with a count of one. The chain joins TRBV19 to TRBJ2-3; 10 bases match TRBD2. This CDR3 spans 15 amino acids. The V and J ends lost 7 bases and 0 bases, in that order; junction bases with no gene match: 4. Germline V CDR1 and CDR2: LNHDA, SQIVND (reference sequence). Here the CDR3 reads CASTQLAGSTDTQYF. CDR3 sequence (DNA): TGTGCCAGTACTCAACTAGCGGGGAGCACAGATACGCAGTATTTT.

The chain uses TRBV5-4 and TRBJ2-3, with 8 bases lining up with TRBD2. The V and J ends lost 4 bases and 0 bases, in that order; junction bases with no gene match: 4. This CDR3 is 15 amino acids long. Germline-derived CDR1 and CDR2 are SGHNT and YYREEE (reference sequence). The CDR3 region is CASSRLATSTDTQYF. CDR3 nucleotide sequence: TGTGCCAGCAGCAGACTAGCGACTAGCACAGATACGCAGTATTTT. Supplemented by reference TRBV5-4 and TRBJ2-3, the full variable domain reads ETGVTQSPTHLIKTRGQQVTLRCSSQSGHNTVSWYQQALGQGPQFIFQYYREEENGRGNFPPRFSGLQFPNYSSELNVNALELDDSALYLCASSRLATSTDTQYFGPGTRLTVL.

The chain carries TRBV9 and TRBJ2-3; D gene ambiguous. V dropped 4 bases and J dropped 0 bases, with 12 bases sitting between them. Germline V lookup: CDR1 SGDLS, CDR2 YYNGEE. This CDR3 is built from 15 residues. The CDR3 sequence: CASSPGALSTDTQYF. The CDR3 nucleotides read TGTGCCAGCAGCCCTGGAGCCCTTAGCACAGATACGCAGTATTTT.

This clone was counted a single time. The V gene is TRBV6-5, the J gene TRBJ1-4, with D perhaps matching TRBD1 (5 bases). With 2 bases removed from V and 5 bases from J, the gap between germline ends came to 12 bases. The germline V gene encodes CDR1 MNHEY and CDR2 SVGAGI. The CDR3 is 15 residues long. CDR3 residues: CASSYVGGMNEKLFF. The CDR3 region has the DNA TGTGCCAGCAGTTACGTGGGGGGGATGAATGAAAAACTGTTTTTT.

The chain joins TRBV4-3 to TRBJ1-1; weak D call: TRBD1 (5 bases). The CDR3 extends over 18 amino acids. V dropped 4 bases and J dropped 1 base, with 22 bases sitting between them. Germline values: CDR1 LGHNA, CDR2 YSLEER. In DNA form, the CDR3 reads TGCGCCAGCAGCCTTTTCCTTCTGGCAGCGGGGCCGAACACTGAAGCTTTCTTT. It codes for CASSLFLLAAGPNTEAFF.

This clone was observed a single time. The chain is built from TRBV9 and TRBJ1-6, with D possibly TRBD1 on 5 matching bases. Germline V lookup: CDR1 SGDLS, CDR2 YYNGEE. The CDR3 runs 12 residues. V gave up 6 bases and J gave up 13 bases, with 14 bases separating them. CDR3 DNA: TGTGCCAGCAACCGGGACGGCCGGCCCCTCCACTTT. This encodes CASNRDGRPLHF.

CDR3 DNA: TGTGCCAGCAGCTTAGCAGGGAGATCCTACGAGCAGTACTTC. Residues: CASSLAGRSYEQYF. The V gene is TRBV7-8, the J gene TRBJ2-7, with a weak D call TRBD2 (5 bases). Germline V gene data show CDR1 as SGHVS and CDR2 as FQNEAQ. V gave up 0 bases and J gave up 1 base, with 7 bases separating them. CDR3 length: 14 residues.

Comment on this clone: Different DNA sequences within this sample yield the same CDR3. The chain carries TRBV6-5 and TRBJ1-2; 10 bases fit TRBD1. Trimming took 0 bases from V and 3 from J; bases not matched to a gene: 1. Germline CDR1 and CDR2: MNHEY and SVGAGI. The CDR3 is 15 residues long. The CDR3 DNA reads TGTGCCAGCAGTTACTCCGGGACAGGGGACTATGGCTACACCTTC. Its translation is CASSYSGTGDYGYTF.

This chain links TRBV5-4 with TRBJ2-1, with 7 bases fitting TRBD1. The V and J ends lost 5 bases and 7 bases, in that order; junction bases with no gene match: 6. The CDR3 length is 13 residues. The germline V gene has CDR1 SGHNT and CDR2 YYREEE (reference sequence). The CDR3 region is CASSPDRVNEQFF. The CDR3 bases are TGTGCCAGCAGTCCCGACAGGGTTAATGAGCAGTTCTTC.

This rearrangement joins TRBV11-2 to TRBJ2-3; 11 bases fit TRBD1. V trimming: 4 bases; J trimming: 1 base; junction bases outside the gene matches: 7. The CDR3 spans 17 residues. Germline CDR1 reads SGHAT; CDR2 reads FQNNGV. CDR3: CASSSRTGGSGTDTQYF. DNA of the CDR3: TGTGCCAGCAGCTCGAGGACAGGGGGCTCGGGCACAGATACGCAGTATTTT.

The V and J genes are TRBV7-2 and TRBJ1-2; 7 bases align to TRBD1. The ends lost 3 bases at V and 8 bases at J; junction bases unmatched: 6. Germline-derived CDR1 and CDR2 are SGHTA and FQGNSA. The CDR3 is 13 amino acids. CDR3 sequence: CASSFNRGSGYTF. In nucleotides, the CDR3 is TGTGCCAGCAGCTTCAACAGGGGCTCCGGCTACACCTTC.

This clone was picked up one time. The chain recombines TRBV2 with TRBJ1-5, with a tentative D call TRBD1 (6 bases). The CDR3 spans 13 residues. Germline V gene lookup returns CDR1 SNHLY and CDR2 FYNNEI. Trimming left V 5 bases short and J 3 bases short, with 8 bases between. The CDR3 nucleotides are TGTGCCAGCAGTCGGACAGTCAATCAGCCCCAGCATTTT. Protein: CASSRTVNQPQHF.

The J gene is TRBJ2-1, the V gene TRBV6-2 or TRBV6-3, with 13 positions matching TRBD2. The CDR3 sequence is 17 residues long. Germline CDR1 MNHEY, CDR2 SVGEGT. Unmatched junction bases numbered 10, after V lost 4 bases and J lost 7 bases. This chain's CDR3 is CASSFSGLAGMYNEQFF. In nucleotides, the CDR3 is TGTGCCAGCAGTTTCTCGGGACTAGCGGGAATGTATAATGAGCAGTTCTTC.

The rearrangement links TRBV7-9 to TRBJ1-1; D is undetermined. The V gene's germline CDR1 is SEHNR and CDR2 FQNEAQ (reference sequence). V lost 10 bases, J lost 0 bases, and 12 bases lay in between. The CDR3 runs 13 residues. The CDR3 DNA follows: TGTGCCACCGCACAAGAATTGAACACTGAAGCTTTCTTT. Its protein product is CATAQELNTEAFF.

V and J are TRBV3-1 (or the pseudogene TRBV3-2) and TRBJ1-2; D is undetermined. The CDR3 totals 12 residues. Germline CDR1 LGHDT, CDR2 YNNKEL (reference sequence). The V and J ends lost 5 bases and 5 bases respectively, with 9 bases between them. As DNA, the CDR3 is TGTGCCAGCAGCTCAGGAGGGTATGGCTACACCTTC. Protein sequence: CASSSGGYGYTF.

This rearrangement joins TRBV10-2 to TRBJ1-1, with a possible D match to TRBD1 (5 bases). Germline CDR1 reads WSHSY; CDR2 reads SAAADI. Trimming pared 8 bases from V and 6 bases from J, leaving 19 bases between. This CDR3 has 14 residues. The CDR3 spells CASYRGLGSAEAFF. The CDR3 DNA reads TGCGCCAGCTACCGGGGCCTGGGTAGCGCTGAAGCTTTCTTT.

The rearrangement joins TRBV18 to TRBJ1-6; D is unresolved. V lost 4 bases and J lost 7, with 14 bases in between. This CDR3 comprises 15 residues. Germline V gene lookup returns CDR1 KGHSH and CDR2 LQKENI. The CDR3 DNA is TGTGCCAGCTCACAAGGACCCGCCGGGAATTCACCCCTCCACTTT. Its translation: CASSQGPAGNSPLHF. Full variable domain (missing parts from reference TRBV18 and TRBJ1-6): NAGVMQNPRHLVRRRGQEARLRCSPMKGHSHVYWYRQLPEEGLKFMVYLQKENIIDESGMPKERFSAEFPKEGPSILRIQQVVRGDSAAYFCASSQGPAGNSPLHFGNGTRLTVT.

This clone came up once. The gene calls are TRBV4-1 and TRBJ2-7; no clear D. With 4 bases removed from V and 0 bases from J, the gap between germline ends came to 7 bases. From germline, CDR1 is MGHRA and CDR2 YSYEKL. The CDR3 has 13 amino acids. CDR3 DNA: TGCGCCAGCAGCCGCCCTCACTCCTACGAGCAGTACTTC. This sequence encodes CASSRPHSYEQYF.

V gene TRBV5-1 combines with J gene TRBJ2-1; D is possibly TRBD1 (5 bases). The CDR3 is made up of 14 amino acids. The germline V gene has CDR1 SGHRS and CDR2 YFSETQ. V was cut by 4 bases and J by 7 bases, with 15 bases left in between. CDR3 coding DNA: TGCGCCAGCAGCCAGCTGGACAACGAGAATGAGCAGTTCTTC. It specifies CASSQLDNENEQFF.

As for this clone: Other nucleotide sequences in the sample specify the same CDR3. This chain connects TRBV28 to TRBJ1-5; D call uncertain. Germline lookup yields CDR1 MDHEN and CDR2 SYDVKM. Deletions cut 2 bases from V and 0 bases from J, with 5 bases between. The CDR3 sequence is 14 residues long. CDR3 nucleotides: TGTGCCAGCAGTTTACTGGATAGCAATCAGCCCCAGCATTTT. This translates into CASSLLDSNQPQHF.

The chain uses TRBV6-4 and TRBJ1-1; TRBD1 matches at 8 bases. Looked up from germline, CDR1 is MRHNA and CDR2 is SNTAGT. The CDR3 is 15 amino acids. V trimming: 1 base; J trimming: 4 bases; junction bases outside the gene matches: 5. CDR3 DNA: TGTGCCAGCAGTGACTTACAGGGGGGGGCCACTGAAGCTTTCTTT. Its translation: CASSDLQGGATEAFF.

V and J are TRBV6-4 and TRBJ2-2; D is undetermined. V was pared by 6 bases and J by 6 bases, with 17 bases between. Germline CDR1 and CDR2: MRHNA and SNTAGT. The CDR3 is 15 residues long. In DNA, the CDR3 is TGTGCCAGCAGCCCCGGGCCCTCGGACGCCGGGGAGCTGTTTTTT. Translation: CASSPGPSDAGELFF.

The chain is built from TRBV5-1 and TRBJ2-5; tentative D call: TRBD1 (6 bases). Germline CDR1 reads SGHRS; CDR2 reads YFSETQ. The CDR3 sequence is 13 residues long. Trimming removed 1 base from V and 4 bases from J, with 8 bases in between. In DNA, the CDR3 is TGCGCCAGCAGCTTGAACAGGGTAGAGACCCAGTACTTC. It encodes CASSLNRVETQYF.

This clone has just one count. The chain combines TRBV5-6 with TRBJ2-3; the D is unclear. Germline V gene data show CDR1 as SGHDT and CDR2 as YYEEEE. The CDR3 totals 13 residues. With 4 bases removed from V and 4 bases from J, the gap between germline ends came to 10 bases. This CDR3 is CASSSLVPDTQYF. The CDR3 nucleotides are TGTGCCAGCAGCAGTCTCGTTCCAGATACGCAGTATTTT.

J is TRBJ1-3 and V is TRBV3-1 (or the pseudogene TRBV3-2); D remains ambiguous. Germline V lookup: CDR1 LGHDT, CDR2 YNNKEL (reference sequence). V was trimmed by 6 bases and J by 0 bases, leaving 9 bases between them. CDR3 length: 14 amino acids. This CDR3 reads CASRDSGSGNTIYF. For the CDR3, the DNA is TGTGCCAGCAGAGACTCGGGCTCTGGAAACACCATATATTTT.

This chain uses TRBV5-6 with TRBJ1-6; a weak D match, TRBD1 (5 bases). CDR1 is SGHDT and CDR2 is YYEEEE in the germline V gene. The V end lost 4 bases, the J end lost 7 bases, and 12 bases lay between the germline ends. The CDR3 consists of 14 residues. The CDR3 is CASSTGTRNSPLHF. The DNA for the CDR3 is TGTGCCAGCAGCACCGGGACTCGGAATTCACCCCTCCACTTT. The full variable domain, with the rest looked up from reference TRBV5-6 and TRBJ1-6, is DAGVTQSPTHLIKTRGQQVTLRCSPKSGHDTVSWYQQALGQGPQFIFQYYEEEERQRGNFPDRFSGHQFPNYSSELNVNALLLGDSALYLCASSTGTRNSPLHFGNGTRLTVT.

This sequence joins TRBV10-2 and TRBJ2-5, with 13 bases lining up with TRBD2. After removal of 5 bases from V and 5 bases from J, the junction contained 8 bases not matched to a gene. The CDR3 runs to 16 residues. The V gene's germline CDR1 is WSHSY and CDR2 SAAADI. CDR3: CASSYGLAGVGETQYF. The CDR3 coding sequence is TGCGCCAGCAGTTACGGACTAGCGGGAGTGGGGGAGACCCAGTACTTC.

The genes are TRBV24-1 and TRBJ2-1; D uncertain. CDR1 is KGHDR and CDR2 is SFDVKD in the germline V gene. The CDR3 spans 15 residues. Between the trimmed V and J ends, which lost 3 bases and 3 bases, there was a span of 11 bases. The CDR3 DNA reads TGTGCCACCAGTGATGCTCGCCTAAACTACAATGAGCAGTTCTTC. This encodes CATSDARLNYNEQFF.

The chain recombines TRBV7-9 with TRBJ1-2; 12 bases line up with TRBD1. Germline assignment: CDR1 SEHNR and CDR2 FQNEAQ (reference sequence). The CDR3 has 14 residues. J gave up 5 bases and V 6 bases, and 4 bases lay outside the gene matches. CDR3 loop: CASRGQGAGYGYTF. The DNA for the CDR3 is TGTGCCAGCAGGGGACAGGGGGCAGGGTATGGCTACACCTTC. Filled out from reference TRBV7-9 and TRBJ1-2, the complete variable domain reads DTGVSQNPRHKITKRGQNVTFRCDPISEHNRLYWYRQTLGQGPEFLTYFQNEAQLEKSRLLSDRFSAERPKGSFSTLEIQRTEQGDSAMYLCASRGQGAGYGYTFGSGTRLTVV.